This T cell receptor beta chain stems from a study of OX40 agonist ivuxolimab in advanced cancers. About the investigation overall: Ivuxolimab was an agonistic, fully human IgG2 monoclonal antibody directed against OX40 (CD134), a costimulatory receptor. Of the roughly 51 patients in dose escalation, about 19 had hepatocellular carcinoma, approximately 15 had melanoma, 9 had renal cell carcinoma and 9 had head and neck cancer. Intravenous ivuxolimab was administered to patients every 2 weeks at six dose levels: 0.01, 0.1, 0.3, 1.5, 3 and 10 mg/kg. Patients were allowed to have had prior anti-PD-1, anti-PD-L1 or anti-CTLA-4 therapy, and 30% to 40% of the dose-escalation patients had been treated with checkpoint inhibitors. The paper covers the monotherapy dose-escalation part of the phase I ivuxolimab trial, which included N = 52 patients. Partial responses were achieved by three dose-escalation patients, of whom one had hepatocellular carcinoma and two had cutaneous melanoma. The dose-escalation cohort was about 87% male with a mean age of around 64 years, ranging from about 23 to 85. The purpose of peripheral TCRbeta sequencing was to test whether ivuxolimab changed TCR sequence diversity and led to clonal T-cell expansion. What the authors observed across the whole study: Partial responders in the 0.1-3.0 mg/kg groups had among the lowest normalized peripheral clonal expansion, especially among CD8+ T cells. On average, CD8+ T cells showed more expanded clones than CD4+ T cells after ivuxolimab. Low levels of normalized T-cell clonal expansion were also seen in some patients who did not respond. The antigen specificity of the peripheral T cells that underwent clonal expansion was not determined. At doses of 0.1 to 3.0 mg/kg, clonal expansion of both CD4+ and CD8+ blood T cells was observed from baseline to week 6.

Comment on this clone: Its antigen remains undetermined. No qualities accompany the bases; no much larger clone lies one base away.

Genomic DNA was extracted from sorted cells for sequencing of the TCRbeta CDR3 region. The immunoSEQ Assay was used for sequencing of TCRbeta CDR3 regions. Sourced from immuneACCESS, this table was stored by TCRdb with only in-frame sequences that have V and J called. A share of the clones is absent; for the studies checked, an unresolved V gene accounts for under half, and the remainder has no known explanation. This sample has tens of thousands of clones in its table, and over 60% of those were observed once. Jointly, the top ten make up approximately 2.1% of the sample. Trimming takes 2 bases off V and 0 bases off J; junction bases not matched to a gene: 5. From the cysteine through the phenylalanine, the CDR3 covers 16 amino acids. CDR3 DNA is the only sequence kept; it has 48 bases, read in frame from the first base. The germline V gene (reference sequence) gives CDR1 as GTSNPN and CDR2 as SVGIG.

Patients with autoimmune disease history or receiving systemic immunosuppression were excluded from the trial. In every dose cohort, peripheral blood was drawn for TCR sequencing at baseline, cycle 4 day 1, and cycle 7 day 1. The samples were drawn from a first-in-human, open-label, multicenter phase I dose-escalation trial of ivuxolimab. Adults with locally advanced or metastatic melanoma, renal cell, hepatocellular, or head and neck squamous cell carcinoma were enrolled in the trial. CD4+ and CD8+ T cells were sorted separately from peripheral blood before TCR sequencing. Sequencing used CD4+ or CD8+ T cells sorted from blood, obtained in a trial of the OX40 agonist ivuxolimab. This receptor was obtained from an adult with an advanced solid tumor such as melanoma, head and neck, liver or kidney cancer. The chain is made from TRBV30 and TRBJ2-5, and 11 junction bases match TRBD2. The CDR3 in this case is CAWSKGLAVNQETQYF. The bases are TGTGCCTGGAGTAAGGGACTAGCGGTGAACCAAGAGACCCAGTACTTC.